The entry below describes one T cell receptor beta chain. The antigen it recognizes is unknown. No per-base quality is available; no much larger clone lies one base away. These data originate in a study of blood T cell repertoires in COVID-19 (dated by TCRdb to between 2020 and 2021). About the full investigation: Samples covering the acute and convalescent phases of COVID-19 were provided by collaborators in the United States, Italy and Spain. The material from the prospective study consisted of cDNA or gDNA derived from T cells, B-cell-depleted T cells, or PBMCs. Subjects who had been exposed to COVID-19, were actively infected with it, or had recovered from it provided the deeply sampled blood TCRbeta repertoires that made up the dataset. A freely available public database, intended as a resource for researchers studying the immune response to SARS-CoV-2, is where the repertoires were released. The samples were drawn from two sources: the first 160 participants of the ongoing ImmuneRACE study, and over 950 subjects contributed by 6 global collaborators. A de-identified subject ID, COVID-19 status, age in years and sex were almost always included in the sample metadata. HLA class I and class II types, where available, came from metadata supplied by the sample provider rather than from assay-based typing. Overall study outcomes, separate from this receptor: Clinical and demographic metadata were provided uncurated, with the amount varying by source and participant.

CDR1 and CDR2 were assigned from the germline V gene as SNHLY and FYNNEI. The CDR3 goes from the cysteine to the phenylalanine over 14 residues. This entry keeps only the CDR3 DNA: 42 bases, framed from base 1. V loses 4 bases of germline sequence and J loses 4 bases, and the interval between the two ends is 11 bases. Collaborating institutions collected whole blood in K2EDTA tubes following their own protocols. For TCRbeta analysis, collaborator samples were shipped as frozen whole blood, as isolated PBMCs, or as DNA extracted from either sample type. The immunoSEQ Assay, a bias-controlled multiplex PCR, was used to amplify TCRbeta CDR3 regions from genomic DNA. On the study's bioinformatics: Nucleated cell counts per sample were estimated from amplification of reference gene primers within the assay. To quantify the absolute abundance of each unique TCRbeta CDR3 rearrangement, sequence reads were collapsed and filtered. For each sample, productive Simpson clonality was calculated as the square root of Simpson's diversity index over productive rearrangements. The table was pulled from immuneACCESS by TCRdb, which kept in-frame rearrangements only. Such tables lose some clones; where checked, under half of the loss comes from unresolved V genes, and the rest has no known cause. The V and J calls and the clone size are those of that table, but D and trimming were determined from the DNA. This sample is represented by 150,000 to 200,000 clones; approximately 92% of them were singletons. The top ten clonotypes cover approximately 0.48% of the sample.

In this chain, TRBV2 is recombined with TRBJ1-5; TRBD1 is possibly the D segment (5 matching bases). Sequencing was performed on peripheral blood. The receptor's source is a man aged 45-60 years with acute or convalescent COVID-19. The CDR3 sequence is CASSVGRENQPQHF. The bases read TGTGCCAGCAGTGTGGGGCGGGAGAATCAGCCCCAGCATTTT.